This TCR beta chain appears in the sequencing data of a study of blood T cells in healthy people across ages. The second PCR ran roughly 7 to 12 cycles with a sample-barcoded 5' primer and J-beta primers. Every cDNA was tagged by a template-switch adaptor with 12 random nucleotides. TCRdb independently ran MiXCR on the 5' RACE reads; one entry per CDR3 protein. There are over a million distinct CDR3 sequences in the sample; approximately 42% occur only once, and about 4% lies in the top ten. Notes on this clonotype: Its antigen is undetermined.

The CDR3 contains 14 residues. Germline CDR1 is SEHNR and CDR2 is FQNEAQ (reference sequence). V lost 5 bases to trimming and J lost 6 bases, with 14 bases between them. Around 9 milliliters of peripheral blood were drawn from each donor into EDTA-treated tubes. Study observations and caveats: Strong correlation existed between TCR beta diversity and naive T cell percentage. The donors' CMV status was not determined, possibly confounding changes in expanded clonotypes.

The source material was blood. This chain joins TRBV7-9 and TRBJ2-1; D is unresolved. This receptor was taken from a woman aged 18-29 years in good health. The CDR3 nucleotides are TGTGCCAGCAGCATAGGAACAGATTTCAATGAGCAGTTCTTC. This encodes CASSIGTDFNEQFF.